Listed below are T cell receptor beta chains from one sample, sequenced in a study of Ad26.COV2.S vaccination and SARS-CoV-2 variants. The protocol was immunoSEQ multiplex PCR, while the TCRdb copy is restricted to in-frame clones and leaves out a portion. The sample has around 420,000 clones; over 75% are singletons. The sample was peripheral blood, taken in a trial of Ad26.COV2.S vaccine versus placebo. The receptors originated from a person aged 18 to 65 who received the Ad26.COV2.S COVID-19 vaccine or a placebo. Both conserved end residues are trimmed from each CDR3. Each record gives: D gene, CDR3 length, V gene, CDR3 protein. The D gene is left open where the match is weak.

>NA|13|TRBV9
ASSASVATYNEQF
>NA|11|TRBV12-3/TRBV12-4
ASSPRYNSPLH
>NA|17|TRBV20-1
SAGGVAAKAYRPRDGYT
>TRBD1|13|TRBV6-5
ASHLKQGGGEKLF
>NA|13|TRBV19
ASSMNRASNQPQH
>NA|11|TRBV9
ASSVRVDNEQF
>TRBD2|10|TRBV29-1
SVRGGAGEQF
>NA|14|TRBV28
ASSAPPVLGNYGYT
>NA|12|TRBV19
ASRPSTENNEQF
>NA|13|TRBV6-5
ASSYRAPDNSPLH
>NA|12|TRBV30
AWSPLRGNSPLH
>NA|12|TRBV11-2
ASSLGGSNQPQH
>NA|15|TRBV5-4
ASSEDGRMANTGELF
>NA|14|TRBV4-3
ASSQDGTGHWEKLF
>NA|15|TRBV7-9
ASSLGVSAGTPSEQY
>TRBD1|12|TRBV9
ASSPGTGGNTIY
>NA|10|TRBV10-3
AIKLWVGGYT
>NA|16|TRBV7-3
ASSYLSGIPSGANVLT
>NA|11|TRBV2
ASSDYTRGRAF
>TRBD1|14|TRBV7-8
ASSDRDSASSYEQY
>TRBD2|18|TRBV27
ASSLSPGTSGGYPTDTQY
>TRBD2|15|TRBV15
ATSRTSGGARHNEQF
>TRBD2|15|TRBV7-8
ASSLEVAGAPSYEQY
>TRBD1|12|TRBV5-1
ASSPMTGHTEAF
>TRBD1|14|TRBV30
AWSVRAGRGNQPQH
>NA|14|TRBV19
ASSIRGIPLNYEQY
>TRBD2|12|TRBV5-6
ASSTRLAGETQY